Included here is one T cell receptor beta chain sequence, with context. Other DNA sequences of this sample code for an identical CDR3. Original processing notes: The authors estimated nucleated cell counts from reference gene primer amplification. Profiled with immunoSEQ multiplex PCR; TCRdb holds only in-frame clones, not every one. The D gene and trimming were derived from the DNA, and the V and J assignments and clone size from that table. The sample lists around 190,000 clones; 85% to 90% were seen once. V lost 5 bases and J lost 5; bases outside the gene matches: 3. This CDR3 comprises 13 residues. The sample comes from a study of blood T cell repertoires in COVID-19. Study information: The United States, Italy and Spain were the sources of the acute and convalescent COVID-19 samples. Sample material is recorded as cDNA or gDNA derived from T cells, B-cell-depleted T cells, or PBMCs.

The TCR sequence derives from a human donor in a cohort sampled during active COVID-19. The source material was peripheral blood. This chain connects TRBV12-3 or TRBV12-4 to TRBJ2-5, with TRBD1 matching over 9 bases. CDR3 bases: TGTGCCAGCAGTCCCGGACAGGGGGAGACCCAGTACTTC. It specifies CASSPGQGETQYF.